This T cell receptor beta chain emerged from a study of blood T cell repertoires in COVID-19. For the study at large: The United States, Italy and Spain were the sources of the acute and convalescent COVID-19 samples. PBMCs, B-cell-depleted T cells, or T cells were the source of the cDNA or gDNA that made up the material.

CDR3 length: 12 amino acids. Germline assignment: CDR1 GTSNPN and CDR2 SVGIG (reference sequence). The V and J ends lost 4 bases and 4 bases respectively, with 10 bases between them. Original handling: Reference gene primer amplification gave estimated nucleated cell counts. Sequencing was performed with immunoSEQ multiplex PCR; in TCRdb, only in-frame clones are kept and a portion is missing. V, J and clone size were drawn from that table, and D and trimming were deduced from the DNA. The sample includes more than 55,000 clones, about nine tenths of them seen just once. The sequenced sample consisted of peripheral blood. The TCR originated in a woman of 80 years or more with acute or convalescent COVID-19. The J gene is TRBJ1-2, the V gene TRBV30; D is ambiguous. The CDR3 bases are TGTGCCTGGACGGGATCAAGCTATGGCTACACCTTC. Its translation: CAWTGSSYGYTF.